Reported below is one T cell receptor (beta chain). The antigen remains undetermined. The data originate from a study of cytomegalovirus exposure and HLA in healthy donors. The overall study: Drawn from HLA-typed donors, tens of millions of unique TCRs were held in an early data release.

Study results and limitations: In a later analysis, TCR beta V- and J-gene trimming was associated with a missense DCLRE1C variant.

There were likely unrecorded immune exposures, though donors were nominally healthy when sampled. Use of 60 Vbeta and 13 Jbeta primers characterized the PCR. Assay: immunoSEQ multiplex PCR; the TCRdb copy retains only in-frame clones and omits some. Among tens of thousands of clones listed, about 60% were seen once. Sequences were obtained from PBMCs. The sequence came from a woman aged 45 to 65 in good health and CMV-seronegative.

CDR3 in amino acids: CASSQEWREYEQYF. The CDR3 DNA sequence: TGCGCCAGCAGCCAAGAATGGCGGGAATACGAGCAGTACTTC. The rearrangement links TRBV4-3 to TRBJ2-7; tentative D call: TRBD2 (6 bases). Trimming stripped 0 bases from V and 4 bases from J, with 10 bases between. The CDR3 is 14 residues long. Per the germline V gene, CDR1 is LGHNA and CDR2 is YSLEER.